This TCR beta chain was identified in a study of blood T cell repertoires in COVID-19 (dated by TCRdb to between 2020 and 2021). Regarding the research as a whole: The collaborator samples originated in the United States, Italy and Spain and spanned the acute and convalescent phases of COVID-19. The prospective study material was composed of cDNA or gDNA derived from T cells, B-cell-depleted T cells, or PBMCs. Subjects who had been exposed to COVID-19, were actively infected with it, or had recovered from it provided the deeply sampled blood TCRbeta repertoires that made up the dataset. A freely available public database, intended as a resource for researchers studying the immune response to SARS-CoV-2, is where the repertoires were released. Samples were obtained from the ongoing ImmuneRACE study (first 160 participants) and from over a thousand subjects provided by 6 global collaborators. Nearly every sample came with metadata listing a de-identified subject ID, COVID-19 status, age in years and sex. Where available, HLA class I and class II types were taken from metadata supplied by the sample provider and were not determined by assay-based typing.

The immunoSEQ Assay, a bias-controlled multiplex PCR, was used to amplify TCRbeta CDR3 regions from genomic DNA. The paper's data handling went like this. The number of nucleated cells in each sample was estimated by amplification of reference gene primers within the assay. To quantify the absolute abundance of each unique TCRbeta CDR3 rearrangement, sequence reads were collapsed and filtered. Productive Simpson clonality was computed per sample as the square root of Simpson's diversity index over productive rearrangements. Sourced from immuneACCESS, this table was stored by TCRdb with only in-frame sequences that have V and J called. A share of the clones is absent; for the studies checked, an unresolved V gene accounts for under half, and the remainder has no known explanation. From that table come the V and J calls and clone size; the DNA was used to work out D and trimming. Across this sample there are around 330,000 clones, with roughly 90% seen only once. Together, the top ten hold roughly 2.6% of the sample.

Enrolling through a virtual design, the prospective study's participants ranged in age from roughly 18 to 89 years and lived across about two dozen United States geographic areas. In the prospective study, cohorts were assigned on the basis of participant-reported clinical history obtained from a screening survey and a study questionnaire. Recovered participants in ImmuneRACE Cohort 3 were defined by two consecutive negative NP/OP PCR tests, clearance by a healthcare professional, or resolution of symptoms. In the prospective study, whole blood, serum and a nasopharyngeal or oropharyngeal swab were collected from each participant by mobile phlebotomists. Prospective study participants could optionally give additional blood draws and questionnaires over an approximately 2-month period. Prospective study blood samples were shipped either frozen or at room temperature before DNA extraction. Study-wide conclusions, independent of this receptor: How much clinical and demographic metadata was included differed by source and by participant, and the metadata was provided uncurated.

As to this clone: Its binding antigen is unknown. Base qualities were left out, and no much larger clone turns up one base away.

V is shortened by 3 bases, J by 2 bases, and the region joining them spans 12 bases. From the cysteine through the phenylalanine, the CDR3 covers 15 amino acids. The DNA shown is the 45-base CDR3, in frame from base 1. CDR1 and CDR2 (LNHDA, SQIVND) derive from the germline V gene (reference sequence). The receptor's source is a man aged 60 to 69 who had recovered from COVID-19. Sequences were obtained from PBMCs or T cells enriched from blood (not recorded which). The chain links TRBV19 with TRBJ2-3, and possibly TRBD2, on 5 matching bases. The DNA sequence reads TGTGCCAGTAGTATGTTGCGGGTCCTCACAGATACGCAGTATTTT. Translated, this gives CASSMLRVLTDTQYF.